Below, 12 T cell receptor beta chains from the same sample are listed, as sequenced in a study of blood T cells in healthy people across ages. A second PCR of 7 to 11 cycles used a sample-barcoded 5' primer and a J-beta primer mix. Each CDR3 protein is one row after TCRdb ran MiXCR on the 5' RACE reads. The table records 580,000 or so distinct CDR3 sequences, 47% of them present only once. The specimen sequenced was blood. The source is an elderly man in good health.

This chain joins TRBV10-2 and TRBJ2-1; 7 bases are shared with TRBD1. Unmatched junction bases numbered 15, after V lost 6 bases and J lost 4 bases. This CDR3 spans 17 amino acids. From germline, CDR1 is WSHSY and CDR2 SAAADI. The CDR3 nucleotides are TGCGCCAGCAGGAGAACCGGGACAGCGACTCAATACAATGAGCAGTTCTTC. Its translation is CASRRTGTATQYNEQFF.

The gene calls are TRBV7-9 and TRBJ1-4; D gene uncertain. V was trimmed by 3 bases and J by 8 bases, leaving 7 bases between them. Per the germline V gene, CDR1 is SEHNR and CDR2 is FQNEAQ (reference sequence). The CDR3 is 12 amino acids. The CDR3 nucleotides read TGTGCCAGCAGCTTGGATCGCGAAAAACTGTTTTTT. Its translation: CASSLDREKLFF.

The J gene is TRBJ2-1, the V gene TRBV24-1; D is undetermined. The CDR3 runs to 12 residues. V lost 4 bases and J lost 4, with 4 bases in between. From germline, CDR1 is KGHDR and CDR2 SFDVKD. This chain's CDR3 is CATSDLYNEQFF. The CDR3 DNA reads TGTGCCACCAGTGACCTATACAATGAGCAGTTCTTC.

The V gene is TRBV7-2, the J gene TRBJ2-3, with D perhaps TRBD2 (6 bases). The V end lost 1 base, the J end lost 5 bases, and 16 bases lay between the germline ends. This CDR3 has 16 residues. CDR1 is SGHTA and CDR2 is FQGNSA in the germline V gene. CDR3 loop: CASSLVVGGRGDTQYF. DNA of the CDR3: TGTGCCAGCAGCTTAGTTGTCGGGGGAAGGGGAGATACGCAGTATTTT.

This chain links TRBV10-3 with TRBJ2-1; no definite D call. The closer fit of TRBJ2-7 to the DNA end suggests the J call may be wrong. Germline V gene data show CDR1 as ENHRY and CDR2 as SYGVKD. The CDR3 covers 13 residues. As DNA, the CDR3 is TGTGCCGGAGCCGAGAGCCCCTACAATGAGCAGTACTTC. Its protein is CAGAESPYNEQYF.

This chain joins TRBV29-1 and TRBJ2-7; a possible D gene is TRBD1 (6 bases). Germline CDR1 SQVTM, CDR2 ANQGSEA. The CDR3 contains 14 residues. Trimming pared 1 base from V and 2 bases from J, leaving 12 bases between. CDR3 nucleotide sequence: TGCAGCGTTGAAGCCGGACAGCCAACCTACGAGCAGTACTTC. Translated: CSVEAGQPTYEQYF.

The chain recombines TRBV6-2 or TRBV6-3 with TRBJ2-1, with 15 bases matching TRBD2. From germline, CDR1 is MNHEY and CDR2 SVGEGT. The CDR3 extends over 23 amino acids. J lost 4 bases, V lost 2 bases, and 21 bases had no gene match. CDR3 DNA sequence: TGTGCCAGCAGTTACCATCACGGCGGGACTAGCGGGGGGCTACTTCGAATGTACAATGAGCAGTTCTTC. It is translated as CASSYHHGGTSGGLLRMYNEQFF.

The chain is built from TRBV7-2 and TRBJ2-5; 11 bases fit TRBD1. Germline CDR1 is SGHTA and CDR2 is FQGNSA. Trimming at V came to 0 bases and at J to 2 bases, leaving 5 bases not matched to a gene. CDR3 size: 17 residues. CDR3 DNA: TGTGCCAGCAGCTTAGCCGGGACAGGGGGGAAACAAGAGACCCAGTACTTC. This translates into CASSLAGTGGKQETQYF.

This clonotype was observed a few times. This chain uses TRBV29-1 with TRBJ1-2; D perhaps matches TRBD1 (6 bases). Germline V CDR1 and CDR2: SQVTM, ANQGSEA. V gave up 0 bases and J gave up 3 bases, with 11 bases separating them. This CDR3 spans 14 amino acids. Written as DNA, the CDR3 is TGCAGCGTTGAAGACAGGGGATACGACTATGGCTACACCTTC. Translated: CSVEDRGYDYGYTF.

Remarks on this clonotype: An end of the junction differs from the germline gene, which may be a read error. CDR3 amino acids: CAGSPGTGGQKLFF. The CDR3 bases are TGTGCCGGCAGCCCCGGGACCGGAGGGCAAAAACTGTTTTTT. The rearrangement uses TRBV6-5 and TRBJ1-4; the D gene is possibly TRBD1 (5 bases). From germline, CDR1 is MNHEY and CDR2 SVGAGI. This CDR3 is 14 amino acids long.

The gene calls are TRBV6-2 or TRBV6-3 and TRBJ2-7; D possibly corresponds to TRBD1 (6 bases). Between the trimmed V and J ends, which lost 8 bases and 1 base, there was a span of 15 bases. Germline CDR1 is MNHEY and CDR2 is SVGEGT. The CDR3 is 14 amino acids. CDR3 amino acids: CASPYRDSSYEQYF. In DNA form, the CDR3 reads TGTGCCAGCCCATACAGGGATTCATCCTACGAGCAGTACTTC.

This chain uses TRBV20-1 with TRBJ1-1, with 8 bases that match TRBD1. Germline V gives CDR1 DFQATT, CDR2 SNEGSKA (reference sequence). This CDR3 region has 15 residues. V shed 3 bases and J 7 bases; nucleotides not matched to a gene: 13. CDR3 coding DNA: TGCAGTGCTAGTGGCGACCATACCGGGACAGGTGAAGCTTTCTTT. Amino acid sequence: CSASGDHTGTGEAFF.